This T cell receptor (beta chain) was profiled in a study of breast tumors, draining lymph nodes, adjacent tissues. V trimming: 5 bases; J trimming: 2 bases; junction bases outside the gene matches: 7. CDR3 length: 14 residues. Germline V gene lookup returns CDR1 DFQATT and CDR2 SNEGSKA (reference sequence). As regards this clonotype: Its antigen is undetermined.

Overall study results and limits: Tumor TCR diversity was below lymph nodes but above nontumor tissue. Compared with basal-like, luminal-like tumors shared significantly more repertoire with nontumor tissue. Most tumor T cells seemingly derive from lymph node, then expand in tumor.

MiXCR, applied by TCRdb to the multiplex PCR reads, yields one record per CDR3 protein. The sample carries approximately 280,000 distinct CDR3 sequences, around 30% recorded once. Samples came from axillary lymph nodes draining the breast cancer. The chain has TRBV20-1 and TRBJ2-5, with 8 bases that match TRBD1. Sequencing was done on a sample of axillary lymph node tissue. This clonotype was sampled from a female donor with breast cancer. Some clones in this sample may be carry-over from other donors' samples. As DNA, the CDR3 is TGCAGTGCTCCCCATGGGACAGGACAAGAGACCCAGTACTTC. Amino acid sequence: CSAPHGTGQETQYF.